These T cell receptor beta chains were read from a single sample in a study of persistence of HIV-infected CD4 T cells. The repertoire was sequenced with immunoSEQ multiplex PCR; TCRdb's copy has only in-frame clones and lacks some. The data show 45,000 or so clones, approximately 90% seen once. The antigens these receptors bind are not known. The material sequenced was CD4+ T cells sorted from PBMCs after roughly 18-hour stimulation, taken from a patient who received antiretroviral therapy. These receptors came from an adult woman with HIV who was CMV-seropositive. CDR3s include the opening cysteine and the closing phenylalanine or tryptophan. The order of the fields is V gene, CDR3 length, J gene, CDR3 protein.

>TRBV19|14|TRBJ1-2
CASSIPGSLSGYTF
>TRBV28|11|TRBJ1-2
CASRDRESYTF
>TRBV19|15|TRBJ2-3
CASSPTRLSTDTQYF
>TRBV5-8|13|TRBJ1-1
CASSLAGLERAFF
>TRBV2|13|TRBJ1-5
CASKVVWNQPQHF
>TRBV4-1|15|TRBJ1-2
CASSQDGQGNYGYTF
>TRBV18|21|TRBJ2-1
CASSPWPGTGEFGDYYNEQFF
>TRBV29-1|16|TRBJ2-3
CSVEEREITSTDTQYF
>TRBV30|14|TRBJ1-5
CAWNRQSSNQPQHF
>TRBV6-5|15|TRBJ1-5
CASSSQQGSNQPQHF
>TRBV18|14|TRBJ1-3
CASSPVVSGNTIYF
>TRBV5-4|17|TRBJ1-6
CASSLVGGSSYNSPLHF
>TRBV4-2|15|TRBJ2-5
CASSQEYRGQETQYF
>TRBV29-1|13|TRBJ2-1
CSVEGPTSNEQFF
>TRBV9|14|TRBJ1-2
CASSVTGGGYGYTF
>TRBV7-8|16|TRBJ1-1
CASSLGPGRMNTEAFF
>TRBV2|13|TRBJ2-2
CASRSRGAGELFF
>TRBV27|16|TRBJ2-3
CASSFGTGLGTDTQYF
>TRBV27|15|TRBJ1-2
CASSSKGRGSSDYTF
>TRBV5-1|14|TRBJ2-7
CASSPPGAGYEQYF
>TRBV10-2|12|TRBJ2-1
CASSEPVGEQFF
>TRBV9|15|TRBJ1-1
CASSQRAQGGTEAFF
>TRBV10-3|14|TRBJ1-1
CATRGGAGGTEAFF
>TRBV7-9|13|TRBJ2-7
CASSHRDSYEQYF
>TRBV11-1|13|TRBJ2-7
CASSPDSSYEQYF
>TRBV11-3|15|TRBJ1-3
CASSLRENPGNTIYF
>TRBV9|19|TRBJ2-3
CASSVRDRGLAGASDTQYF
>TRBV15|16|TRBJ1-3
CATSRDPDISGNTIYF
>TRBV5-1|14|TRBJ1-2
CASSLAGRDYGYTF
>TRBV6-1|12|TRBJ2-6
CASTVQREVLTF
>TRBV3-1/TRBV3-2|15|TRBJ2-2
CASSPRVQNTGELFF
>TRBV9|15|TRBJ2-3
CASSAVLAGADTQYF
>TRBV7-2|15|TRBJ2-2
CASSLEGSTPGELFF
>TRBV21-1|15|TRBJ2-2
CASSHSEMNTGELFF
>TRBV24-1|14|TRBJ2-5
CATSRGDRRGTQYF
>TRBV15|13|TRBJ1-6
CATRDGGNSPLHF
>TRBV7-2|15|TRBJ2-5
CASSPQRQGQETQYF
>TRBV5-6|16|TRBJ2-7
CASSLALAIGAYEQYF
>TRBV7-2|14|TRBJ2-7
CASSQGTGTYEQYF
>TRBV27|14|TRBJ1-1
CASSLSGGLSEAFF
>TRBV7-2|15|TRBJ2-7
CASSLGGDSSYEQYF
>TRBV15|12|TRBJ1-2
CATSRGGTGYTF
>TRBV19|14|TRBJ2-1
CASSSSTGGTQQFF
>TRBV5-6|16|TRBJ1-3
CASSVRRTLSGNTIYF
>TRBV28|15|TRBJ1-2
CASSAPGTGHYGYTF
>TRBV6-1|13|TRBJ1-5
CASSEARLSPQHF
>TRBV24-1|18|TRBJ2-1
CATSPPHDRGSAYNEQFF
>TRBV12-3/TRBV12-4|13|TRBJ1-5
CASSSLLNQPQHF
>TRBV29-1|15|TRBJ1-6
CSVEDGSSYNSPLHF
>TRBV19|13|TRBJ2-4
CASSIGQKNIQYF
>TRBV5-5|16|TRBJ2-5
CASSFQAGLGQETQYF
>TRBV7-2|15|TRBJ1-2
CASSPSQGRNYGYTF
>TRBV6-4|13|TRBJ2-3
CASSQRPTDTQYF
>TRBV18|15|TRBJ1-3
CASSPPGSSGNTIYF
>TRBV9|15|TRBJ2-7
CALLWGRPLPGEQYF
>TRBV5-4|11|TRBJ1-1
CASSLNTEAFF